What follows are 30 T cell receptor beta chains derived from one specimen sequenced in a study of tumor and adjacent non-tumor tissue in lung cancer. No cell sorting was done before RNA was extracted from the tissue. A modified ARM-PCR protocol with three rounds of nested PCR amplified TCRbeta. TCRdb analysed the multiplex PCR reads with MiXCR anew, one entry per CDR3 protein. The data show under 100,000 distinct CDR3 sequences, about two thirds seen once. The sample comprised lung tumor tissue. All receptors come from a woman between 70 and 85 years old with non-small cell lung cancer.

About this clonotype: The germline gene is not matched at one end of the junction; a read error may be the cause. J is TRBJ1-5 and V is TRBV6-2 or TRBV6-3, with TRBD1 matching 9 bases. The CDR3 is 16 residues long. Germline-derived CDR1 and CDR2 are MNHEY and SVGEGT. The CDR3 is CTSSHQKRDREQPQHF. The CDR3 DNA follows: TGTACCAGCAGCCACCAAAAAAGGGACAGGGAACAGCCCCAGCATTTT.

This rearrangement joins TRBV28 to TRBJ1-5, with TRBD1 as a possible D gene (5 bases). The J call may be mistaken, given a closer DNA end match to TRBJ2-3. Germline CDR1 reads MDHEN; CDR2 reads SYDVKM. There are 12 residues in the CDR3. For the CDR3, the DNA is TGTGCCACAAAAAGGGGCAATCAGCCCCAGTATTTT. The encoded protein is CATKRGNQPQYF.

About this clonotype itself: A clone one base away is much larger, so this may be a read error. The conserved phenylalanine or tryptophan normally closing the CDR3 is absent here, so this likely arose from a read error. V is TRBV28 and J is TRBJ2-5, with D hard to call. Trimming stripped 8 bases from V and 1 base from J, with 14 bases between. Germline CDR1 MDHEN, CDR2 SYDVKM. The CDR3 length is 14 residues. The DNA of the CDR3 is TGTGCCAGCGTCATGGACGCTTTCCAAGAGACCCAGTACTCC. Protein sequence: CASVMDAFQETQYS.

This clonotype was seen once. One junction end disagrees with the germline gene, perhaps due to a read error. This chain links TRBV12-3 or TRBV12-4 with TRBJ1-2; 8 bases are a match to TRBD1. The CDR3 loop spans 14 amino acids. CDR3 DNA: TGTACCAGCACTCGGACAGGGATCAACTATGGCTACACCTTC. This gives the protein CTSTRTGINYGYTF.

As regards this clonotype: At one end the junction does not follow the germline gene, possibly because of a read error. This rearrangement joins TRBV4-2 to TRBJ2-1, with 8 bases that match TRBD1. The germline gives CDR1 LGHNA, CDR2 YNFKEQ. CDR3 length: 16 residues. Here the CDR3 reads CASSQDAGGANNELFF. The DNA of the CDR3 is TGTGCCAGCAGCCAAGATGCAGGGGGCGCTAACAATGAGCTGTTCTTC.

In regard to this clonotype: A clone one base away is much larger, so this may be a read error. Lacking the conserved final phenylalanine or tryptophan, this CDR3 likely reflects a read error. The rearrangement joins TRBV6-1 to TRBJ1-2; TRBD1 is a possible D gene (5 bases). Germline values: CDR1 MNHNS, CDR2 SASEGT. The CDR3 is 14 residues long. The CDR3 DNA follows: TGTGTCAGCAGACACCCAGGGAGTGGCTATGGCTACACCCTC. This translates into CVSRHPGSGYGYTL.

CDR3 nucleotide sequence: TGTGCCAGCAGCTACGGGACAGCTAACAATGAGCAGTTCTTC. Translating it yields CASSYGTANNEQFF. V and J are TRBV7-3 and TRBJ2-1; 7 bases line up with TRBD1. V lost 4 bases and J lost 5; bases outside the gene matches: 5. The CDR3 contains 14 residues. In germline, CDR1 is SGHTA, CDR2 FQGTGA. The full variable domain, its missing parts supplied by reference TRBV7-3 and TRBJ2-1, is GAGVSQTPSNKVTEKGKYVELRCDPISGHTALYWYRQSLGQGPEFLIYFQGTGAADDSGLPNDRFFAVRPEGSVSTLKIQRTERGDSAVYLCASSYGTANNEQFFGPGTRLTVL.

This clonotype was seen once. Germline and junction disagree at one end, which may indicate a read error. The chain employs TRBV29-1 and TRBJ1-2; D remains ambiguous. The length of the CDR3 is 15 residues. CDR1 and CDR2 from the germline V gene are SQVTM and ANQGSEA. The CDR3 bases are TGCAGCGTCCTTGCCTCCCCACTACTCAACTATGACTACGCCTTC. Its protein product is CSVLASPLLNYDYAF.

On this clonotype itself: The CDR3 end shows no conserved phenylalanine or tryptophan, and so a read error is likely. The chain couples TRBV6-5 to TRBJ2-1; D perhaps matches TRBD2 (5 bases). V was clipped by 8 bases and J by 9 bases, with 26 bases between them. Germline lookup yields CDR1 MNHEY and CDR2 SVGAGI. The CDR3 spans 16 residues. The CDR3 bases are TGTGCCAGCCAACGATCCCCGAGCGGCGAATCCATTGAGCAGTTCCTC. This codes for CASQRSPSGESIEQFL.

As for this clonotype: The final CDR3 position lacks the conserved phenylalanine or tryptophan, pointing to a likely read error. The chain uses TRBV11-3 and TRBJ2-7; TRBD1 aligns across 8 bases. CDR1 and CDR2 from the germline V gene are SGHNT and YENEEA. CDR3 length equals 15 residues. The trim removed 2 bases at V and 2 bases at J, leaving 5 bases unmatched. CDR3 coding DNA: TGTGCCAGCAGCTTAAGGTCAGGGGGCGCCTACGAGCAGTACTGC. Encoded protein: CASSLRSGGAYEQYC.

This clonotype was seen a handful of times. Likely a read error: the CDR3 ends without its conserved phenylalanine or tryptophan. The DNA is omitted, as the CDR3 cannot be located on it reliably, and the CDR3 follows TCRdb's listing. This chain joins TRBV11-2 and TRBJ2-7; the table's D call of TRBD2 was not tested on the DNA. In germline, CDR1 is SGHAT, CDR2 FQNNGV. The CDR3 length is 14 residues, termini included. The CDR3: CASSFSSGSIERYY.

A word on this clonotype: The conserved phenylalanine or tryptophan is not found at the CDR3 terminus, so this likely reflects a read error. CDR3 nucleotide sequence: TGCGCCAGCAGCCCAGAAGGGACTATCTCAACCAATGAGCAGTTCTCC. It yields the protein CASSPEGTISTNEQFS. This chain connects TRBV4-1 to TRBJ2-1, with 7 bases matching TRBD2. Germline trimming cut 4 bases from V and 6 bases from J; bases unmatched to any gene: 12. This CDR3 spans 16 amino acids. Germline V gene sequence: CDR1 MGHRA, CDR2 YSYEKL.

The V and J genes are TRBV5-1 and TRBJ2-5; tentative D call: TRBD2 (5 bases). Germline V gene lookup returns CDR1 SGHRS and CDR2 YFSETQ. V shed 4 bases and J shed 1 base, with 23 bases lying between them. This CDR3 has 18 residues. This chain's CDR3 is CASSPGNTGVRPQETQYF. The DNA of the CDR3 is TGCGCCAGCAGCCCCGGAAACACCGGGGTCCGACCCCAAGAGACCCAGTACTTC.

Of note for this clonotype: The final CDR3 position lacks the conserved phenylalanine or tryptophan, pointing to a likely read error. The genes are TRBV6-2 or TRBV6-3 and TRBJ2-7, with D perhaps matching TRBD2 (5 bases). The CDR3 has 15 amino acids. Germline V CDR1 and CDR2: MNHEY, SVGEGT. V lost 6 bases, J lost 6 bases, and 21 bases lay in between. The CDR3, as DNA: TGTGCCAGCAGGGTGGCTGCGTTGCGGGCTGGCGAGCAGTACTTA. Its translation is CASRVAALRAGEQYL.

In this sample, this clonotype turned up once. An end of the junction does not agree with germline; a read error may underlie this. The chain couples TRBV19 to TRBJ2-6; 8 bases are shared with TRBD1. This CDR3 is built from 19 residues. CDR1 and CDR2 from the germline V gene are LNHDA and SQIVND (reference sequence). The CDR3 sequence is CAGSIGGGTGISGANVLTF. In DNA, the CDR3 is TGTGCCGGTAGTATAGGTGGCGGGACAGGAATCTCTGGGGCCAACGTCCTGACTTTC.

This clonotype was detected ten times or more. The chain is built from TRBV20-1 and TRBJ2-1; 10 nucleotides agree with TRBD2. This CDR3 has 16 amino acids. CDR1 and CDR2 from the germline V gene are DFQATT and SNEGSKA (reference sequence). V shed 6 bases, J shed 3 bases, and the junction held 11 bases outside the gene matches. CDR3 in DNA: TGCAGTGCCCAAGGTAGCGGGAGGTCATACTACAATGAGCAGTTCTTC. Translated: CSAQGSGRSYYNEQFF.

Concerning this clonotype itself: One end of the junction fails to match germline, which may point to a read error. The genes are TRBV6-5 and TRBJ2-3; the D gene could be TRBD1 or TRBD2 (5 bases each). The germline CDR1 and CDR2 sequences are MNHEY and SVGAGI. CDR3 length equals 17 residues. The CDR3 coding sequence is TGTGCCAGCAGTTTCCGACGGGACGTGAGGAACACAGATACGCGGTATTTT. This encodes CASSFRRDVRNTDTRYF.

This clonotype is medium-sized in the sample. The V gene is TRBV6-5, the J gene TRBJ2-2, with unresolved D. Germline assignment: CDR1 MNHEY and CDR2 SVGAGI. V lost 6 bases and J 4 bases, leaving 18 bases between the germline ends. The CDR3 totals 16 residues. As DNA, the CDR3 is TGTGCCAGCAGCCGATCGGGCGGAGAGATCACCGGGGAGCTGTTTTTT. It codes for CASSRSGGEITGELFF.

This clonotype was seen a single time. An end of the junction differs from the germline gene, which may be a read error. The rearrangement joins TRBV6-5 to TRBJ1-1; 10 bases fit TRBD1. This CDR3 has 17 residues. Germline CDR1 MNHEY, CDR2 SVGAGI. The CDR3 here is CTSTYSRTGGLNTEAFF. CDR3 sequence (DNA): TGTACCAGTACTTACTCTCGGACAGGGGGATTGAACACTGAAGCTTTCTTT.

With respect to this clonotype: One end of the junction does not line up with germline, which may come from a read error. The rearrangement links TRBV29-1 to TRBJ1-4, with 10 positions matching TRBD1. Germline lookup yields CDR1 SQVTM and CDR2 ANQGSEA. The CDR3 is made up of 14 amino acids. This chain's CDR3 is CSVGQGGTSEKLLF. CDR3 DNA sequence: TGCAGCGTCGGACAGGGGGGGACTAGTGAGAAACTGCTTTTT.

Comment on this clonotype: The junction and the germline gene differ at one end; a read error may be behind it. The chain uses TRBV6-2 or TRBV6-3 and TRBJ1-5; 7 bases map to TRBD1. There are 14 residues in the CDR3. Germline CDR1 and CDR2: MNHEY and SVGEGT. The CDR3 sequence: CASSSWDSNQPQHF. The CDR3 coding sequence is TGTGCCAGCAGTTCCTGGGACAGCAATCAACCCCAGCATTTT.

With regard to this clonotype: A much larger clone is a single base away; this may be a read error. This chain uses TRBV5-1 with TRBJ1-1, with D uncertain. The CDR3 runs to 14 residues. Germline CDR1 is SGHRS and CDR2 is YFSETQ. CDR3 DNA: TGCGCCAGCAGCTTGGACACTCAGAACTCTGAAGCTTTCTTT. Translated: CASSLDTQNSEAFF.

A single count supports this clonotype. Its ends do not fully match the called genes, so a read error is possible. This chain uses TRBV13 with TRBJ2-7; D is undetermined. Germline assignment: CDR1 PRHDT and CDR2 FYEKMQ (reference sequence). This CDR3 comprises 12 residues. CDR3 amino acids: CTSSLSTYEQYF. The CDR3 nucleotides read TGTACCAGCAGCTTAAGTACCTACGAGCAATACTTC.

About this clonotype: One end of the junction does not line up with germline, which may come from a read error. The rearrangement joins TRBV29-1 to TRBJ2-1; D call uncertain. Germline CDR1 is SQVTM and CDR2 is ANQGSEA. The CDR3 is made up of 13 amino acids. The CDR3 coding sequence is TGCAGTGTTAAGATAGAGTGTTTGAATGAGCTGTTCTTC. The encoded protein is CSVKIECLNELFF.

The rearrangement links TRBV4-2 to TRBJ2-2; unclear D gene. Germline V gene sequence: CDR1 LGHNA, CDR2 YNFKEQ. The ends were cut back, 0 bases at V and 8 bases at J, with 16 bases in the middle. The CDR3 consists of 16 residues. DNA of the CDR3: TGTGCCAGCAGCCAAGATAGGGCCCCACGTACTGGGGAGCTGTTTTTT. Encoded protein: CASSQDRAPRTGELFF.

This clonotype was observed a few times. One junction end disagrees with the germline gene, perhaps due to a read error. The V gene is TRBV12-5, the J gene TRBJ2-1; 9 positions match TRBD1. This CDR3 comprises 17 residues. Germline lookup yields CDR1 LGHNT and CDR2 FRNRAP. CDR3: CASGLGRTGGCHNEQFF. The CDR3 DNA reads TGTGCTAGTGGTTTGGGTCGAACAGGGGGCTGCCACAATGAACAGTTCTTC.

This clonotype has just a few counts. The chain has TRBV11-3 and TRBJ2-7; D is ambiguous. The CDR3 covers 13 residues. Germline CDR1 is SGHNT and CDR2 is YENEEA. Here the CDR3 reads CISSSYLGREQYF. The CDR3 nucleotides read TGTATCAGCAGCTCCTACTTAGGGCGCGAGCAGTACTTC.

On this clonotype: At one end the junction does not follow the germline gene, possibly because of a read error. The chain uses TRBV29-1 and TRBJ2-3; 13 bases are a match to TRBD2. Looked up from germline, CDR1 is SQVTM and CDR2 is ANQGSEA. The CDR3 extends over 16 amino acids. In nucleotides, the CDR3 is TGCAGCGTGGGGGGACTAGCGGGACTCAGCACGGATACGCAGTATTTT. Residues: CSVGGLAGLSTDTQYF.

Turning to this clonotype: With a much larger clone just one base away, this may be a read error. The chain uses TRBV5-6 and TRBJ2-1; 9 positions match TRBD1. Germline-derived CDR1 and CDR2 are SGHDT and YYEEEE. CDR3 length equals 14 residues. V was pared by 5 bases and J by 4 bases, with 4 bases of the junction left unmatched. The CDR3, as DNA: TGTGCCAGCAGTTCCGGGACAGGGTACAATGAGCAGTTCTTC. As protein: CASSSGTGYNEQFF.

This clonotype was observed many times. The V gene is TRBV12-3 or TRBV12-4, the J gene TRBJ1-1; D unresolved. The V gene lost 6 bases and the J gene lost 2 bases, with 25 bases spanning the gap. CDR3 size: 18 residues. CDR3 DNA sequence: TGTGCCAGCAGGCCGAATCAATGGCCTTTCTCTGTTAACACTGAAGCTTTCTTT. This encodes CASRPNQWPFSVNTEAFF.